Presented here are 16 T cell receptor beta chains from one specimen sequenced in a study of CD8+ T cells in alopecia areata. Isolated RNA was reverse transcribed into cDNA used as the sequencing template. Generated by immunoSEQ multiplex PCR, the TCRdb table keeps only in-frame clones and is missing some. The sample lists some 58,000 clones, about 45% occurring once. Treatment meaning: oral pan-JAK inhibitor, 5-10 mg twice daily. Sequenced material: CD8+ T cells sorted from blood, taken at roughly week 36, from a patient treated with tofacitinib. The receptors derive from a human donor with alopecia areata.

This chain joins TRBV7-9 and TRBJ2-6; D is possibly TRBD1 or TRBD2 (6 bases each). Germline V lookup: CDR1 SEHNR, CDR2 FQNEAQ (reference sequence). The V gene lost 1 base and the J gene lost 4 bases, with 17 bases spanning the gap. The CDR3 spans 18 residues. CDR3: CASSLVSSWGAGANVLTF. The CDR3 DNA is TGTGCCAGCAGCTTAGTATCGTCGTGGGGGGCCGGGGCCAACGTCCTGACTTTC.

The J gene is TRBJ2-1, the V gene TRBV27, with no clear D. The CDR3 contains 13 residues. Germline V gene sequence: CDR1 MNHEY, CDR2 SMNVEV (reference sequence). V was cut by 3 bases and J by 5 bases, with 8 bases left in between. The CDR3 sequence: CASSFNSNNEQFF. The CDR3 region has the DNA TGTGCCAGCAGTTTCAACTCTAACAATGAGCAGTTCTTC.

CDR3 in amino acids: CASSQEDSRRWPQHF. DNA of the CDR3: TGCGCCAGCAGCCAAGAGGACAGCCGTAGGTGGCCCCAGCATTTT. This chain connects TRBV4-1 to TRBJ1-5; D perhaps matches TRBD1 (6 bases). This CDR3 region has 15 residues. Trimming shortened V by 0 bases and J by 9 bases, and 15 bases separated the two germline ends. CDR1 and CDR2 from the germline V gene are MGHRA and YSYEKL.

CDR3 amino acids: CASSEGFTRMNTEAFF. In nucleotides, the CDR3 is TGTGCCAGCAGTGAAGGGTTTACGCGCATGAACACTGAAGCTTTCTTT. The chain employs TRBV6-1 and TRBJ1-1; D remains unclear. Germline V gives CDR1 MNHNS, CDR2 SASEGT. V gave up 1 base and J gave up 0 bases, with 12 bases separating them. This CDR3 is 16 amino acids long.

CDR3 nucleotide sequence: TGTGCCAGCAGCGAAGAAGAGAGGGGGCAGACAGCTGAAGCTTTCTTT. It codes for CASSEEERGQTAEAFF. The chain is built from TRBV5-4 and TRBJ1-1, with TRBD1 matching over 7 bases. Per the germline V gene, CDR1 is SGHNT and CDR2 is YYREEE (reference sequence). The CDR3 spans 16 residues. After removal of 4 bases from V and 6 bases from J, the junction contained 15 bases not matched to a gene.

This chain connects TRBV4-3 to TRBJ1-5; 8 positions match TRBD1. V dropped 0 bases and J dropped 3; count of bases not matched to a gene: 7. This CDR3 is built from 17 residues. CDR1 LGHNA and CDR2 YSLEER come from the germline V gene. Here the CDR3 DNA reads TGCGCCAGCAGCCAAGATAGGGCAGGGGGCAACAATCAGCCCCAGCATTTT. Translated: CASSQDRAGGNNQPQHF.

The chain recombines TRBV28 with TRBJ2-7; 12 nucleotides line up with TRBD2. Germline V gives CDR1 MDHEN, CDR2 SYDVKM. J was trimmed by 4 bases and V by 6 bases; bases with no gene match: 4. This CDR3 has 14 amino acids. The CDR3 is CASRPTSGSYEQYF. CDR3 DNA: TGTGCCAGCAGGCCGACTAGCGGGAGTTACGAGCAGTACTTC.

This clone came up a few times. The chain is built from TRBV6-1 and TRBJ2-4; tentatively, D is TRBD1 (6 bases). The CDR3 contains 14 residues. V was clipped by 1 base and J by 7 bases, with 11 bases between them. CDR1 and CDR2 from the germline V gene are MNHNS and SASEGT. This chain's CDR3 is CASSEGTDSNIQYF. CDR3 nucleotide sequence: TGTGCCAGCAGTGAAGGGACAGATAGCAACATTCAGTACTTC.

This clone was counted once. The V call is TRBV29-1, the J call TRBJ1-5, with TRBD1 matching over 7 bases. Germline CDR1 SQVTM, CDR2 ANQGSEA. The CDR3 extends over 13 amino acids. The J segment lost 3 bases and the V segment lost 6 bases, leaving 5 bases of the junction unmatched. For the CDR3, the DNA is TGCAGCGTCCTAGACAGGGACAATCAGCCCCAGCATTTT. Translating gives CSVLDRDNQPQHF.

The chain links TRBV30 to TRBJ2-1; 8 bases align to TRBD2. Germline CDR1 is GTSNPN and CDR2 is SVGIG (reference sequence). With V trimmed by 2 bases and J by 4 bases, 4 bases remained unmatched. The CDR3 is made up of 14 amino acids. The CDR3 region is CAWSYSGIYNEQFF. CDR3 DNA: TGTGCCTGGAGTTATAGCGGGATATACAATGAGCAGTTCTTC.

The chain uses TRBV14 and TRBJ1-1; D ambiguous. The CDR3 runs to 16 residues. The germline V gene has CDR1 SGHDN and CDR2 FVKESK. Trimming pared 0 bases from V and 0 bases from J, leaving 11 bases between. CDR3 in amino acids: CASSQELADLNTEAFF. CDR3 nucleotides: TGTGCCAGCAGCCAAGAATTGGCCGATCTGAACACTGAAGCTTTCTTT. Full variable domain (remainder filled in from reference TRBV14 and TRBJ1-1): EAGVTQFPSHSVIEKGQTVTLRCDPISGHDNLYWYRRVMGKEIKFLLHFVKESKQDESGMPNNRFLAERTGGTYSTLKVQPAELEDSGVYFCASSQELADLNTEAFFGQGTRLTVV.

This clone was counted only a few times. The identical CDR3 is also encoded by other nucleotide sequences in the sample. The chain has TRBV29-1 and TRBJ1-1; the D is unclear. The V end was cut by 4 bases, the J end by 5 bases, with 5 bases between. The CDR3 consists of 10 residues. Germline V CDR1 and CDR2: SQVTM, ANQGSEA. The DNA for the CDR3 is TGCAGCGTTGGTGGTACTGAAGCTTTCTTT. Translated: CSVGGTEAFF.

The J gene is TRBJ1-1, the V gene TRBV13; no clear D. With 4 bases removed from V and 6 bases from J, the gap between germline ends came to 9 bases. CDR3 length equals 12 residues. Germline values: CDR1 PRHDT, CDR2 FYEKMQ (reference sequence). CDR3 bases: TGTGCCAGCAGCTCCGGACGGTCTGAAGCTTTCTTT. Its translation is CASSSGRSEAFF.

Comments on this clone: Compared with germline, one end of the junction differs, possibly owing to a read error. V gene TRBV7-2 combines with J gene TRBJ2-1; 8 bases match TRBD2. The CDR3 covers 11 residues. Germline CDR1 and CDR2: SGHTA and FQGNSA. The CDR3 region has the DNA TGTGCCAGCAGCCTAGCGGGCCTCTTCCTCTTC. Translating gives CASSLAGLFLF.

The chain carries TRBV29-1 and TRBJ2-5; 7 nucleotides align to TRBD1. The V and J ends lost 7 bases and 3 bases, in that order; junction bases with no gene match: 2. CDR1 SQVTM and CDR2 ANQGSEA come from the germline V gene. This CDR3 region has 11 residues. The CDR3 spells CSAGTEETQYF. The CDR3 nucleotides read TGCAGCGCCGGGACAGAAGAGACCCAGTACTTC.

J is TRBJ2-1 and V is TRBV11-2; D is possibly TRBD1 or TRBD2 (6 bases each). The CDR3 extends over 14 amino acids. With 5 bases removed from V and 4 bases from J, the gap between germline ends came to 12 bases. Germline CDR1 reads SGHAT; CDR2 reads FQNNGV. CDR3 residues: CASSVGGQYNEQFF. The CDR3, as DNA: TGTGCCAGCAGCGTGGGGGGCCAATACAATGAGCAGTTCTTC.